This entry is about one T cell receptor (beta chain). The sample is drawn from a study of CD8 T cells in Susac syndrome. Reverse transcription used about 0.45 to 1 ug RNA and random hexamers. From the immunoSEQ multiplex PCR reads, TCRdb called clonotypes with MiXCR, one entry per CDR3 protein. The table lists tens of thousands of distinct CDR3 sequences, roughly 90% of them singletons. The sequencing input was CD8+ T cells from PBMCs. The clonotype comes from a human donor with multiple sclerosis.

As DNA, the CDR3 is TGTGCCAGCAGCCTAAAGGGCTACAATGAGCAGTTCTTC. Its protein is CASSLKGYNEQFF. V gene TRBV13 combines with J gene TRBJ2-1; D unclear. Per the germline V gene, CDR1 is PRHDT and CDR2 is FYEKMQ (reference sequence). The V and J ends lost 5 bases and 3 bases respectively, with 8 bases between them. The CDR3 totals 13 residues. Full variable domain (rest looked up from reference TRBV13 and TRBJ2-1): AAGVIQSPRHLIKEKRETATLKCYPIPRHDTVYWYQQGPGQDPQFLISFYEKMQSDKGSIPDRFSAQQFSDYHSELNMSSLELGDSALYFCASSLKGYNEQFFGPGTRLTVL.